One sample yielded the 2 T cell receptor beta chains listed below, sequenced in a study of blood T cell repertoires in COVID-19 (TCRdb year 2020). Libraries were constructed by the immunoSEQ multiplex PCR assay. TCRdb provides this immuneACCESS table in a form limited to in-frame rearrangements. Some clones are lacking; in checked studies, under half of them reflect an unresolved V gene, and why the rest are absent is not known. Recorded for this sample are around 100,000 clones; 80% to 95% of them occurred a single time. Together, the top ten hold under 8.5% of the sample. The material sequenced was peripheral blood. These receptors all stem from a man between 18 and 29 years old with COVID-19, enrolled during active disease.

This clone was recorded once. The genes are TRBV19 and TRBJ2-1; 8 bases align to TRBD1. The CDR3 spans 15 residues. Germline CDR1 and CDR2: LNHDA and SQIVND (reference sequence). V dropped 1 base and J dropped 6; count of bases not matched to a gene: 5. The CDR3 loop reads CASSIGQGAINEQFF. The CDR3 nucleotides are TGTGCCAGTAGTATAGGGCAGGGGGCGATCAATGAGCAGTTCTTC.

The rearrangement uses TRBV7-9 and TRBJ1-1; D may be TRBD1 (6 bases). The germline CDR1 and CDR2 sequences are SEHNR and FQNEAQ (reference sequence). The CDR3 contains 18 residues. V was cut by 5 bases and J by 2 bases, with 24 bases left in between. CDR3 sequence: CASSLLYQGIVRNTEAFF. The CDR3 region has the DNA TGTGCCAGCAGCCTTCTCTATCAGGGGATAGTACGAAACACTGAAGCTTTCTTT.